The rows below give T cell receptor beta chains drawn from one sample of a study of shared clonotypes between healthy human individuals. TCRdb keeps only in-frame clones here, not all; method: immunoSEQ multiplex PCR. The sample contains about 470,000 clones, 79% of which appear only once. Sequenced sample: PBMCs. These TCRs come from a middle-aged woman in good health. Some clones in this sample may be carry-over from other donors' samples. Each CDR3 is given with its conserved first and last residue. A D gene is named only where the DNA matches it firmly. Rows may omit the clone size; those that give it use once, few, many or a size class.

-	TRBJ1-2	TRBV5-1	-	CASSVNGGYGYTF	TGCGCCAGCAGCGTCAACGGAGGCTATGGCTACACCTTC
-	TRBJ2-2	TRBV28	-	CASQYPGQNTGELFF	TGTGCCAGCCAATACCCCGGACAAAACACCGGGGAGCTGTTTTTT
-	TRBJ2-7	TRBV7-3	-	CASSLGVNYEQYF	TGTGCCAGCAGCTTAGGCGTAAACTACGAGCAGTACTTC
-	TRBJ1-5	TRBV6-5	-	CASRQTTGPNQPQHF	TGTGCCAGCAGGCAGACGACAGGCCCTAATCAGCCCCAGCATTTT
-	TRBJ1-1	TRBV7-2	-	CASSPLKAGSWTEAFF	TGTGCCAGCAGCCCTCTCAAAGCGGGGTCATGGACTGAAGCTTTCTTT
-	TRBJ2-7	TRBV19	-	CASSIDLEGPRLDEQYF	TGTGCCAGTAGTATAGATCTAGAGGGTCCCCGGTTGGACGAGCAGTACTTC
-	TRBJ2-5	TRBV15	TRBD2	CATSTRLAGGGETQYF	TGTGCCACCAGCACCAGATTAGCGGGAGGGGGAGAGACCCAGTACTTC
-	TRBJ2-7	TRBV2	TRBD2	CASTGTSGASEQYF	TGTGCCAGCACCGGGACTAGCGGGGCTAGCGAGCAGTACTTC
-	TRBJ1-1	TRBV11-2	TRBD1	CASSFRDRGIGMNTEAFF	TGTGCCAGCAGCTTCCGGGACAGGGGGATCGGGATGAACACTGAAGCTTTCTTT
-	TRBJ1-2	TRBV4-3	-	CASSLNIGRSADGYTF	TGCGCCAGCAGCCTCAACATTGGACGAAGCGCGGATGGCTACACCTTC
-	TRBJ2-7	TRBV5-1	-	CASSLESPVRSYEQYF	TGCGCCAGCAGCTTGGAGTCGCCCGTTCGGTCCTACGAGCAGTACTTC
-	TRBJ2-7	TRBV2	TRBD2	CASSEEAGVSYEQYF	TGTGCCAGCAGTGAGGAGGCGGGGGTAAGCTACGAGCAGTACTTC
once	TRBJ1-5	TRBV11-2	-	CASSLDGRNNQPQHF	TGTGCCAGCAGCTTAGATGGTCGGAACAATCAGCCCCAGCATTTT
-	TRBJ1-1	TRBV2	-	CASSQHTGRNTEAFF	TGTGCCAGCAGCCAACACACAGGGAGAAACACTGAAGCTTTCTTT